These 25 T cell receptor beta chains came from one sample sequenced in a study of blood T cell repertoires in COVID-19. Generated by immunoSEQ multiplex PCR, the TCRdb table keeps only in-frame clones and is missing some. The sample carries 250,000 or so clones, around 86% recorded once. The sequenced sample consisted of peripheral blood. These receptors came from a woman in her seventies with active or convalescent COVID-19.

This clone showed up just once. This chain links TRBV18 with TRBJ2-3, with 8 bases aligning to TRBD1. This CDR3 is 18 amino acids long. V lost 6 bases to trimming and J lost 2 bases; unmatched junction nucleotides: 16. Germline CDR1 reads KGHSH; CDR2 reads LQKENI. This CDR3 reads CASSRTGSQYSLTDTQYF. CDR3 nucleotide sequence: TGTGCCAGCTCGCGGACAGGGTCCCAATATTCCCTCACAGATACGCAGTATTTT.

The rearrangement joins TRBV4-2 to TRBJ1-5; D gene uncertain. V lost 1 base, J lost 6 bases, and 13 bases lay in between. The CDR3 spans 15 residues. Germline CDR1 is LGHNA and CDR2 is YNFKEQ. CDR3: CASSQGPGESQPQHF. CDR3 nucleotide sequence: TGTGCCAGCAGCCAAGGTCCGGGAGAAAGTCAGCCCCAGCATTTT.

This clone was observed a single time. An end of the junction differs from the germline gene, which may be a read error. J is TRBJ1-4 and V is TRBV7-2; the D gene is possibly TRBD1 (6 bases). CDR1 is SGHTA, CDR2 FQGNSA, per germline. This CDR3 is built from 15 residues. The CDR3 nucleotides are TGTGCCAGCAGTTTAGACAGGCTCTCAAGCGAAAAACTGTTTTTT. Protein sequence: CASSLDRLSSEKLFF.

The CDR3 spells CASSQDRDRSPRGQYF. CDR3 nucleotide sequence: TGCGCCAGCAGCCAGGACAGGGACAGAAGTCCTAGGGGGCAGTACTTC. The chain has TRBV4-1 and TRBJ2-7; 8 bases are shared with TRBD1. The V gene end was trimmed by 3 bases and the J gene end by 9 bases; junction bases not matched to a gene: 16. This CDR3 has 16 residues. Germline CDR1 and CDR2: MGHRA and YSYEKL.

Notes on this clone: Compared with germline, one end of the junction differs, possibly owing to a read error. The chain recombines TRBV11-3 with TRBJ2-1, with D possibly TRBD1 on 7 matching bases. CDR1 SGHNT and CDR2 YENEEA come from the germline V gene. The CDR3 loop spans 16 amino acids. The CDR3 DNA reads TGTACCAGCAGCTCGACTAGTAATCCCCAGGGGGATGAGCAGTTCTTC. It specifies CTSSSTSNPQGDEQFF.

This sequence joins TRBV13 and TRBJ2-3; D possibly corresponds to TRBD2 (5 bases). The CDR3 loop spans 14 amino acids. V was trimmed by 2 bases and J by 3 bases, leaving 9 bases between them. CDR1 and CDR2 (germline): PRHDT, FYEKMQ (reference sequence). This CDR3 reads CASSLPGGTDTQYF. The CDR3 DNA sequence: TGTGCCAGCAGCTTACCAGGAGGAACAGATACGCAGTATTTT.

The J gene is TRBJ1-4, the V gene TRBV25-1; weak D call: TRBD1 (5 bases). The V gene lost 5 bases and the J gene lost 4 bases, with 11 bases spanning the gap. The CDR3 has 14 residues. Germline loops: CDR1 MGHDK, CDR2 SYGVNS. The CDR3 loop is CASSNTGLNEKLFF. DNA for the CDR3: TGTGCCAGCAGTAATACGGGACTTAATGAAAAACTGTTTTTT.

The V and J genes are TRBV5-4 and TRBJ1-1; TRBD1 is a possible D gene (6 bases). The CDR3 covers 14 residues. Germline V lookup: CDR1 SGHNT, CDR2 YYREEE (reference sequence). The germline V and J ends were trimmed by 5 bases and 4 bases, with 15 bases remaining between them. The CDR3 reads CASSQGGEGTEAFF. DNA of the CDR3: TGTGCCAGCAGTCAAGGGGGAGAGGGCACTGAAGCTTTCTTT. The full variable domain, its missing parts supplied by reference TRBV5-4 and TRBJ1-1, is ETGVTQSPTHLIKTRGQQVTLRCSSQSGHNTVSWYQQALGQGPQFIFQYYREEENGRGNFPPRFSGLQFPNYSSELNVNALELDDSALYLCASSQGGEGTEAFFGQGTRLTVV.

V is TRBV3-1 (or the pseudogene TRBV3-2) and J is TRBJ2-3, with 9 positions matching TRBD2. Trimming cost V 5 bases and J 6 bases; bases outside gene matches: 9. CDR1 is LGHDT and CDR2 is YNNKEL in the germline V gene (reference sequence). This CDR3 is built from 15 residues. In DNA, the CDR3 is TGTGCCAGCAGCGATAGCGGGGGCCCGGGGGATACGCAGTATTTT. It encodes CASSDSGGPGDTQYF.

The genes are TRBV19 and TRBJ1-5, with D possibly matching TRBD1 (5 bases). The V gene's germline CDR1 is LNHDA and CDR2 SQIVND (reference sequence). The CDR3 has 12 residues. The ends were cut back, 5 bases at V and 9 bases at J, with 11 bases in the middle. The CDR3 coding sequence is TGTGCCAGTAGTCCTCTACAGGCGCCCCAGCATTTT. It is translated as CASSPLQAPQHF. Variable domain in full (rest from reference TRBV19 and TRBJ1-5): DGGITQSPKYLFRKEGQNVTLSCEQNLNHDAMYWYRQDPGQGLRLIYYSQIVNDFQKGDIAEGYSVSREKKESFPLTVTSAQKNPTAFYLCASSPLQAPQHFGDGTRLSIL.

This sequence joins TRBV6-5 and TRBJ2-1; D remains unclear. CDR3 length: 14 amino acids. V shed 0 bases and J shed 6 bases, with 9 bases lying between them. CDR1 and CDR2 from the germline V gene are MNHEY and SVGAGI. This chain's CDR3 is CASSYSTYRNEQFF. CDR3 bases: TGTGCCAGCAGTTACTCGACTTACCGCAATGAGCAGTTCTTC.

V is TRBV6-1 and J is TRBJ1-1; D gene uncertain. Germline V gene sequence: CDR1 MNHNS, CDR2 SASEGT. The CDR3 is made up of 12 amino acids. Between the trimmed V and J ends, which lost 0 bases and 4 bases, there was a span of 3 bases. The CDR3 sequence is CASSEAGTEAFF. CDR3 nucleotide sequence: TGTGCCAGCAGTGAAGCCGGCACTGAAGCTTTCTTT.

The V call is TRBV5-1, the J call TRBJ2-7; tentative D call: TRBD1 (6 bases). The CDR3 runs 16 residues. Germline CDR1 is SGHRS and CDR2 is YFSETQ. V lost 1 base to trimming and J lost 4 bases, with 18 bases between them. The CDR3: CASSLKFKDSPYEQYF. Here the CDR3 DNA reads TGCGCCAGCAGCTTGAAGTTCAAGGACAGTCCTTACGAGCAGTACTTC.

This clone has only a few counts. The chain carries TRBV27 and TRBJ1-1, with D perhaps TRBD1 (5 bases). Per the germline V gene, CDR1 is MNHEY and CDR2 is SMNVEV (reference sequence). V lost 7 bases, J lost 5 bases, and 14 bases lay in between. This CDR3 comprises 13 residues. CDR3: CASTRVGGTEAFF. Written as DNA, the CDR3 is TGTGCCAGCACCCGTGTCGGGGGAACTGAAGCTTTCTTT.

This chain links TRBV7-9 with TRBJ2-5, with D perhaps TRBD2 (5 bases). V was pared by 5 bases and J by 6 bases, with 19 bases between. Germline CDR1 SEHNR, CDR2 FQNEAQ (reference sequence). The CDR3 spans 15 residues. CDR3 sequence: CASSPQEVAKKTQYF. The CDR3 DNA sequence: TGTGCCAGCAGCCCCCAGGAGGTAGCCAAGAAGACCCAGTACTTC. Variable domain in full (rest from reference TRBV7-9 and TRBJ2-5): DTGVSQNPRHKITKRGQNVTFRCDPISEHNRLYWYRQTLGQGPEFLTYFQNEAQLEKSRLLSDRFSAERPKGSFSTLEIQRTEQGDSAMYLCASSPQEVAKKTQYFGPGTRLLVL.

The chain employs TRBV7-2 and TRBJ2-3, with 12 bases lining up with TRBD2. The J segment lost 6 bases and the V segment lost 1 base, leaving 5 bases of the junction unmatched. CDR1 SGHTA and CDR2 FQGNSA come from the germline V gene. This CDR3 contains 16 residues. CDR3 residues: CASSLGLAGGRDTQYF. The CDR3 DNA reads TGTGCCAGCAGCTTAGGCCTAGCGGGGGGGCGGGATACGCAGTATTTT.

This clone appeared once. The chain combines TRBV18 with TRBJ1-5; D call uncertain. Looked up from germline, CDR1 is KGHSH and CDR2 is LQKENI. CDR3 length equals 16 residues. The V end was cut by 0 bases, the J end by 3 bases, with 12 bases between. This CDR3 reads CASSPPGGGPNQPQHF. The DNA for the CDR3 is TGTGCCAGCTCACCACCGGGCGGAGGCCCCAATCAGCCCCAGCATTTT. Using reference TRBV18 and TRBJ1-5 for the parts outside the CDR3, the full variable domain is NAGVMQNPRHLVRRRGQEARLRCSPMKGHSHVYWYRQLPEEGLKFMVYLQKENIIDESGMPKERFSAEFPKEGPSILRIQQVVRGDSAAYFCASSPPGGGPNQPQHFGDGTRLSIL.

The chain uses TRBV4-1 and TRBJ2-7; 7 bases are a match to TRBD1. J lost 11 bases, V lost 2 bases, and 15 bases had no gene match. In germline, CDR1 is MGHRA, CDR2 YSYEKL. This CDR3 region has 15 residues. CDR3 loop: CASSQLPGQRYVKYF. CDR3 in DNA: TGCGCCAGCAGCCAACTCCCGGGACAGCGGTATGTGAAGTACTTC.

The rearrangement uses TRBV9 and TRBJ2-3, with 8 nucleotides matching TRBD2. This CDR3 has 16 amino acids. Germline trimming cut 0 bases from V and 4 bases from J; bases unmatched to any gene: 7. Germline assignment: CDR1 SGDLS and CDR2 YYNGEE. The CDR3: CASSVGSGGLADTQYF. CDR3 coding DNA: TGTGCCAGCAGCGTAGGGAGCGGGGGATTGGCAGATACGCAGTATTTT.

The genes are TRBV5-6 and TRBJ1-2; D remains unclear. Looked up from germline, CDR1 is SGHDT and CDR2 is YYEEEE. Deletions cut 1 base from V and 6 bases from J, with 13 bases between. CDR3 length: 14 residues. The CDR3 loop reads CASSLRRIGDGYTF. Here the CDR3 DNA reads TGTGCCAGCAGCTTGAGAAGGATCGGGGATGGCTACACCTTC.

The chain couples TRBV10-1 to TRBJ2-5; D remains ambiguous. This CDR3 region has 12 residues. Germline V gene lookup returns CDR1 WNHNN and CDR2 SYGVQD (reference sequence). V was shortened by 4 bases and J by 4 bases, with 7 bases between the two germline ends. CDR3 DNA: TGCGCCAGCAGTGCCTCGGGAGAGACCCAGTACTTC. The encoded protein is CASSASGETQYF.

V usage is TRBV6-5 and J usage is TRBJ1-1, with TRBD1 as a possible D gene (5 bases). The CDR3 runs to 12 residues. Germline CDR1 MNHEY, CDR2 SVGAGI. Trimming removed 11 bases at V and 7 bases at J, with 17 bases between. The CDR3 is CAYPNPTGEAFF. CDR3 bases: TGTGCCTACCCCAACCCAACAGGTGAAGCTTTCTTT.

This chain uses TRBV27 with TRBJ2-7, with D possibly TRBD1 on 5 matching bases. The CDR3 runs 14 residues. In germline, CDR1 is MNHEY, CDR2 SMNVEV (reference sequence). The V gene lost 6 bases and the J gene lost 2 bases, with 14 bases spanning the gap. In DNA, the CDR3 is TGTGCCAGCAGCATCGGTCAGGGAACCTACGAGCAGTACTTC. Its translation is CASSIGQGTYEQYF.

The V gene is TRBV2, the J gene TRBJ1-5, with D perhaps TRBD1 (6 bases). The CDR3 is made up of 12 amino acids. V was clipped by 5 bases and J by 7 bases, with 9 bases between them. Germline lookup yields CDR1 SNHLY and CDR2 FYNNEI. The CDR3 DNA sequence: TGTGCCAGCAGTTACAGGGTGCAGCCCCAGCATTTT. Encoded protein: CASSYRVQPQHF. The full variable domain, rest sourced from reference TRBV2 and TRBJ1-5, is EPEVTQTPSHQVTQMGQEVILRCVPISNHLYFYWYRQILGQKVEFLVSFYNNEISEKSEIFDDQFSVERPDGSNFTLKIRSTKLEDSAMYFCASSYRVQPQHFGDGTRLSIL.

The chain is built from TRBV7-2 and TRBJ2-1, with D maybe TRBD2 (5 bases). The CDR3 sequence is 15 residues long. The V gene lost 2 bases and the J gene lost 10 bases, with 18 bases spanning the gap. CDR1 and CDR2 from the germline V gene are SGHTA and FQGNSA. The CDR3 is CASSLMDSRRFEQFF. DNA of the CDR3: TGTGCCAGCAGCTTAATGGACTCCCGTCGATTCGAGCAGTTCTTC.